This T cell receptor (beta chain) was identified in a study of T cell clones after liver transplantation. Whole-study context: Three of the eight recipients were HCV-positive; the rest had non-autoimmune, non-viral transplant indications.

To note about this clone: Its specificity is unknown.

Study conclusions and caveats: Compared with third party-reactive sequences, donor-reactive ones declined more, independent of withdrawal success.

Libraries were prepared by immunoSEQ multiplex PCR; TCRdb keeps only in-frame clonotypes and omits some of them. This table has 93,000 or so clones, approximately 79% appearing once. With 4 bases clipped from V and 0 bases from J, the junction kept 4 bases outside the gene matches. The CDR3 spans 15 residues. Germline lookup yields CDR1 SEHNR and CDR2 FQNEAQ (reference sequence). The chain joins TRBV7-9 to TRBJ2-3; 7 bases match TRBD2. The sample in question was CD4+ T cells from blood, obtained approximately 50 months after liver transplant. This sequence was found in a human patient who received a liver transplant. These T cells may partly come from the graft donor. The CDR3 sequence: CASSSSGASTDTQYF. The CDR3 DNA is TGTGCCAGCAGCTCTAGCGGTGCCAGCACAGATACGCAGTATTTT.